The 29 T cell receptor beta chains in this list originate from one sample, sequenced in a study of cytomegalovirus exposure and HLA in healthy donors. TCRdb keeps only in-frame clones here, not all; method: immunoSEQ multiplex PCR. This table holds fewer than 200,000 clones, around nine tenths found once. Sequenced sample: PBMCs. Receptors were obtained from a man younger than 40 in good health and CMV-seropositive.

The J gene is TRBJ2-2, the V gene TRBV9; D possibly matches TRBD1 or TRBD2 (6 bases each). The germline gives CDR1 SGDLS, CDR2 YYNGEE. Trimming left V 0 bases short and J 2 bases short, with 11 bases between. This CDR3 is built from 16 residues. CDR3 DNA sequence: TGTGCCAGCAGCGTAGAGGGGGGTATCAACACCGGGGAGCTGTTTTTT. As protein: CASSVEGGINTGELFF.

This clone has a single count. The chain couples TRBV28 to TRBJ1-2; 8 nucleotides line up with TRBD1. The V segment lost 5 bases and the J segment 3 bases; nucleotides outside the gene matches: 11. The CDR3 loop spans 16 amino acids. The germline CDR1 and CDR2 sequences are MDHEN and SYDVKM. CDR3 region: CASSRQGIQGDYGYTF. CDR3 in DNA: TGTGCCAGCAGTAGACAGGGGATTCAGGGGGACTATGGCTACACCTTC.

The V and J genes are TRBV7-3 and TRBJ2-6, with no clear D. V gave up 3 bases and J gave up 2 bases, with 8 bases separating them. CDR3 length equals 15 residues. Looked up from germline, CDR1 is SGHTA and CDR2 is FQGTGA. The CDR3 DNA is TGTGCCAGCAGCTTTCATACTGCTGGGGCCAACGTCCTGACTTTC. Translation gives CASSFHTAGANVLTF.

The V gene is TRBV6-1, the J gene TRBJ2-3, with D hard to call. The V and J ends lost 4 bases and 5 bases respectively, with 7 bases between them. CDR3 length: 12 amino acids. Germline assignment: CDR1 MNHNS and CDR2 SASEGT. Here the CDR3 DNA reads TGTGCCAGCAGTGCCCTAGGAGATACGCAGTATTTT. Residues: CASSALGDTQYF.

The V gene is TRBV25-1, the J gene TRBJ2-2, with a tentative D call TRBD2 (7 bases). V lost 3 bases and J lost 4, with 18 bases in between. Germline V gives CDR1 MGHDK, CDR2 SYGVNS. The CDR3 totals 17 residues. The CDR3 sequence: CASSDWGGRGSTGELFF. The CDR3 region has the DNA TGTGCCAGCAGTGATTGGGGGGGCAGGGGAAGCACCGGGGAGCTGTTTTTT.

This chain connects TRBV28 to TRBJ2-5, with D perhaps TRBD1 (6 bases). The CDR3 runs to 11 residues. The germline CDR1 and CDR2 sequences are MDHEN and SYDVKM. Trimming left V 10 bases short and J 4 bases short, with 10 bases between. The CDR3 region is CATGHRETQYF. CDR3 sequence (DNA): TGTGCCACGGGACACCGAGAGACCCAGTACTTC.

The chain links TRBV2 to TRBJ2-3; unclear D gene. Germline lookup yields CDR1 SNHLY and CDR2 FYNNEI. This CDR3 has 15 residues. The V and J ends lost 4 bases and 0 bases respectively, with 11 bases between them. The CDR3 DNA follows: TGTGCCAGCAGTGGGGTTAGCACCAGCACAGATACGCAGTATTTT. This codes for CASSGVSTSTDTQYF.

This chain links TRBV7-3 with TRBJ2-7, with 13 positions matching TRBD2. J gave up 3 bases and V 5 bases, and 4 bases lay outside the gene matches. The CDR3 contains 15 residues. CDR1 is SGHTA and CDR2 is FQGTGA in the germline V gene. The CDR3 reads CASSELAGGLYEQYF. The CDR3 nucleotides read TGTGCCAGCAGCGAACTAGCGGGGGGGCTCTACGAGCAGTACTTC.

The chain has TRBV28 and TRBJ2-5, with D tentatively TRBD1 (5 bases). From germline, CDR1 is MDHEN and CDR2 SYDVKM. This CDR3 spans 15 amino acids. The V and J ends lost 4 bases and 5 bases respectively, with 17 bases between them. The CDR3, as DNA: TGTGCCAGCAGTTGGGGCGACGGAACGATGGAGACCCAGTACTTC. Its translation: CASSWGDGTMETQYF.

This sequence joins TRBV4-1 and TRBJ2-3; 9 bases align to TRBD2. Germline CDR1 is MGHRA and CDR2 is YSYEKL. CDR3 size: 15 residues. J gave up 5 bases and V 5 bases, and 8 bases lay outside the gene matches. CDR3: CASSAGGTDLDTQYF. CDR3 sequence (DNA): TGCGCCAGCAGCGCGGGAGGGACCGATTTAGATACGCAGTATTTT.

The chain links TRBV7-3 to TRBJ1-1; D is unresolved. CDR1 and CDR2 (germline): SGHTA, FQGTGA. V was cut by 1 base and J by 4 bases, with 13 bases left in between. The CDR3 has 15 amino acids. The CDR3 reads CASSLNAGKGTEAFF. Written as DNA, the CDR3 is TGTGCCAGCAGCTTAAATGCAGGAAAAGGCACTGAAGCTTTCTTT.

The V gene is TRBV11-3, the J gene TRBJ1-2, with D unclear. Germline V lookup: CDR1 SGHNT, CDR2 YENEEA. V dropped 5 bases and J dropped 6 bases, with 10 bases sitting between them. This CDR3 has 12 amino acids. CDR3 residues: CASSKYSNGYTF. The CDR3 DNA sequence: TGTGCCAGCAGCAAATACAGTAATGGCTACACCTTC.

J is TRBJ2-7 and V is TRBV5-4; D gene unclear. The V end lost 10 bases, the J end lost 7 bases, and 6 bases lay between the germline ends. Germline CDR1 and CDR2: SGHNT and YYREEE (reference sequence). This CDR3 comprises 8 residues. CDR3 in DNA: TGTGCCGTAGGGGAGCAGTACTTC. It encodes CAVGEQYF.

V and J are TRBV21-1 and TRBJ2-2; the listed D gene, TRBD1, was not tested against the DNA. TRBV21-1 is a recognized pseudogene. This CDR3 contains 15 residues. As DNA, the CDR3 is TGTGCCGGCTCCGGGACAGATTTTGTGTCCCGGGAGCTGTTTTTT. Amino acids: CAGSGTDFVSRELFF.

The chain employs TRBV30 and TRBJ2-5; D gene unclear. The V end was cut by 3 bases, the J end by 0 bases, with 8 bases between. Germline CDR1 is GTSNPN and CDR2 is SVGIG (reference sequence). This CDR3 is built from 13 residues. The CDR3 is CAWSRRHQETQYF. CDR3 nucleotides: TGTGCCTGGAGCCGACGGCACCAAGAGACCCAGTACTTC.

V is TRBV11-3 and J is TRBJ1-6; D gene uncertain. Germline assignment: CDR1 SGHNT and CDR2 YENEEA. The CDR3 spans 15 residues. V lost 0 bases and J lost 7, with 10 bases in between. The CDR3 coding sequence is TGTGCCAGCAGCTTAGATTCCAGGTCAAATTCACCCCTCCACTTT. It specifies CASSLDSRSNSPLHF.

In this sample, this clone turned up once. This chain joins TRBV7-2 and TRBJ2-3; 13 bases match TRBD2. This CDR3 contains 16 residues. Germline CDR1 reads SGHTA; CDR2 reads FQGNSA. J was trimmed by 2 bases and V by 5 bases; bases with no gene match: 4. The DNA for the CDR3 is TGTGCCAGCAGCAAACTAGCGGGGGGGAACACAGATACGCAGTATTTT. The encoded protein is CASSKLAGGNTDTQYF.

This clone appeared once. The chain recombines TRBV5-6 with TRBJ2-3; D may be TRBD1 (6 bases). V gave up 1 base and J gave up 4 bases, with 10 bases separating them. The germline CDR1 and CDR2 sequences are SGHDT and YYEEEE. The CDR3 has 14 residues. The CDR3 is CASSLLNRADTQYF. CDR3 DNA: TGTGCCAGCAGCTTGCTTAACAGGGCAGATACGCAGTATTTT.

This clone was detected only a few times. The V gene is TRBV4-3, the J gene TRBJ2-7; weak D call: TRBD1 (6 bases). Germline V CDR1 and CDR2: LGHNA, YSLEER. Trimming removed 3 bases at V and 4 bases at J, with 10 bases between. The CDR3 is 13 residues long. CDR3 sequence: CASSQGTRYEQYF. As DNA, the CDR3 is TGCGCCAGCAGCCAGGGGACACGATACGAGCAGTACTTC.

The sample holds a few counts of this clone. V is TRBV30 and J is TRBJ2-3; maybe TRBD1 (5 bases). The V end was cut by 2 bases, the J end by 3 bases, with 24 bases between. This CDR3 has 18 amino acids. Looked up from germline, CDR1 is GTSNPN and CDR2 is SVGIG (reference sequence). The chain's CDR3 is CAWSSLVSDPKGTDTQYF. The CDR3 bases are TGTGCCTGGAGTTCCCTCGTAAGCGACCCGAAGGGGACAGATACGCAGTATTTT.

V gene TRBV16 combines with J gene TRBJ1-5; D is unclear. V lost 0 bases to trimming and J lost 4 bases, with 10 bases between them. Germline values: CDR1 KGHSY, CDR2 FQNENV. The CDR3 runs 15 residues. The DNA of the CDR3 is TGTGCCAGCAGCCAATCGTGGCCCTCGAATCAGCCCCAGCATTTT. This codes for CASSQSWPSNQPQHF.

V and J are TRBV7-6 and TRBJ1-2; D is perhaps TRBD1 (6 bases). CDR3 length equals 15 residues. The germline CDR1 and CDR2 sequences are SGHVS and FNYEAQ. The V end was cut by 3 bases, the J end by 8 bases, with 19 bases between. The CDR3 DNA is TGTGCCAGCAGCTTGTGGATATCGGGGGGCGGCGGCTACACCTTC. Its translation is CASSLWISGGGGYTF.

A single count supports this clone. The V gene is TRBV5-1, the J gene TRBJ2-7, with D hard to call. Trimming pared 0 bases from V and 4 bases from J, leaving 8 bases between. Germline lookup yields CDR1 SGHRS and CDR2 YFSETQ. CDR3 size: 13 residues. The CDR3 nucleotides are TGCGCCAGCAGCTTGGTCGTGGGGTACGAGCAGTACTTC. Its protein is CASSLVVGYEQYF.

The chain links TRBV4-3 to TRBJ2-7; 9 nucleotides match TRBD1. Germline values: CDR1 LGHNA, CDR2 YSLEER. This CDR3 region has 16 residues. The V and J ends lost 6 bases and 3 bases, in that order; junction bases with no gene match: 12. Written as DNA, the CDR3 is TGCGCCAGCAGTCCATACACCGGGACAGGGCACTACGAGCAGTACTTC. It specifies CASSPYTGTGHYEQYF.

This clone was detected once. The rearrangement joins TRBV18 to TRBJ2-7; D call uncertain. The CDR3 is 13 amino acids. V was pared by 2 bases and J by 3 bases, with 8 bases between. The germline V gene has CDR1 KGHSH and CDR2 LQKENI. The CDR3 loop is CASSPVADYEQYF. The CDR3 nucleotides are TGTGCCAGCTCACCAGTCGCAGACTACGAGCAGTACTTC.

As DNA, the CDR3 is TGCGCCAGCAGCCCGGGACAGATCGCTAACTATGGCTACACCTTC. Protein sequence: CASSPGQIANYGYTF. This sequence joins TRBV4-3 and TRBJ1-2, with TRBD1 matching over 7 bases. The ends lost 4 bases at V and 0 bases at J; junction bases unmatched: 5. CDR1 is LGHNA and CDR2 is YSLEER in the germline V gene. The CDR3 contains 15 residues.

This chain connects TRBV18 to TRBJ1-1; 7 positions match TRBD1. CDR3 length: 13 amino acids. From germline, CDR1 is KGHSH and CDR2 LQKENI. With V trimmed by 3 bases and J by 4 bases, 2 bases remained unmatched. Here the CDR3 DNA reads TGTGCCAGCTCACCGACAGGGTCCACTGAAGCTTTCTTT. Amino acid sequence: CASSPTGSTEAFF.

This chain uses TRBV11-2 with TRBJ2-2; 9 nucleotides line up with TRBD1. J gave up 6 bases and V 3 bases, and 5 bases lay outside the gene matches. This CDR3 is 15 amino acids long. CDR1 and CDR2 (germline): SGHAT, FQNNGV. CDR3 bases: TGTGCCAGCAGCTTTTTACAGGGGGCCTCCGGGGAGCTGTTTTTT. This encodes CASSFLQGASGELFF.

The chain combines TRBV6-5 with TRBJ2-7, with D tentatively TRBD1 or TRBD2 (5 bases each). V was trimmed by 0 bases and J by 8 bases, leaving 8 bases between them. CDR3 length: 12 amino acids. CDR1 is MNHEY and CDR2 is SVGAGI in the germline V gene. CDR3 bases: TGTGCCAGCAGTTACTCGGGGACGAAGCAGTACTTC. It codes for CASSYSGTKQYF.